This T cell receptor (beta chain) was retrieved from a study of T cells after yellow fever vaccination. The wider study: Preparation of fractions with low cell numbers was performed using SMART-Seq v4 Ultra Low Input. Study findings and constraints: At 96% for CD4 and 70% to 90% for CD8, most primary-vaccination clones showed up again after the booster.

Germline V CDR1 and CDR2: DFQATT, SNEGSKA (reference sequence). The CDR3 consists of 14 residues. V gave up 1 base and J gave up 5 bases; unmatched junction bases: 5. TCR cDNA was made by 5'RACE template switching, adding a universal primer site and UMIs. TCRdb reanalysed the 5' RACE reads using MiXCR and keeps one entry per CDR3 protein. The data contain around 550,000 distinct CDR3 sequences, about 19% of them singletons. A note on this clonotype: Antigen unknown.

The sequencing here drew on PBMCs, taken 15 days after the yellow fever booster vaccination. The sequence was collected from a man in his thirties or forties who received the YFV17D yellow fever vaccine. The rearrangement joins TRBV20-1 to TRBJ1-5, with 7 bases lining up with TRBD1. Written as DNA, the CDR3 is TGCAGTGCTAGAGGAGGGGGCACGGATCAGCCCCAGCATTTT. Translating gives CSARGGGTDQPQHF.